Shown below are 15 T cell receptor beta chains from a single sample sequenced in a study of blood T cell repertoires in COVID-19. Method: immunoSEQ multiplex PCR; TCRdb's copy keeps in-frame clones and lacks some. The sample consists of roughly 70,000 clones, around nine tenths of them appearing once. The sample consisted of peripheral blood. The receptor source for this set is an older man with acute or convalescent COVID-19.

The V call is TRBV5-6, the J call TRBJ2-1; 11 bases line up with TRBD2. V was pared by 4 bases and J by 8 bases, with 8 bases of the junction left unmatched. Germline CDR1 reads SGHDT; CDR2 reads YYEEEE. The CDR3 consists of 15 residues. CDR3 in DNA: TGTGCCAGCAGCCTTAGCGGGGGGGCCCATGATGAGCAGTTCTTC. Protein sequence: CASSLSGGAHDEQFF.

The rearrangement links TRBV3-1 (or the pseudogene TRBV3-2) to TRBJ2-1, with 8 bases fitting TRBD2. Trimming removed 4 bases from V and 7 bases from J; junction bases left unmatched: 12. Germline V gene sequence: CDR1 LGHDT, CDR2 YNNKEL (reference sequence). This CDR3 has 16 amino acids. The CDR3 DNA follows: TGTGCCAGCAGCCTTCTGACGGGCCGGGGGGGAAATGAGCAGTTCTTC. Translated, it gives CASSLLTGRGGNEQFF.

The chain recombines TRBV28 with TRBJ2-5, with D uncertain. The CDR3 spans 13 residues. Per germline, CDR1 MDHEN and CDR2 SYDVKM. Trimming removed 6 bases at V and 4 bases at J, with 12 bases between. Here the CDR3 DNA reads TGTGCCAGCAGCCCTATTCAACGAGAGACCCAGTACTTC. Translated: CASSPIQRETQYF. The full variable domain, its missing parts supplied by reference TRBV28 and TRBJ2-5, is DVKVTQSSRYLVKRTGEKVFLECVQDMDHENMFWYRQDPGLGLRLIYFSYDVKMKEKGDIPEGYSVSREKKERFSLILESASTNQTSMYLCASSPIQRETQYFGPGTRLLVL.

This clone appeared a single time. CDR3 coding DNA: TGCGCCAGCAGCTTGGCTAGGACAGGGGGCGGTGGCTACACCTTC. This translates into CASSLARTGGGGYTF. This chain uses TRBV5-1 with TRBJ1-2; TRBD1 aligns across 11 bases. Germline CDR1 and CDR2: SGHRS and YFSETQ. The V and J ends lost 0 bases and 7 bases, in that order; junction bases with no gene match: 5. The CDR3 spans 15 residues.

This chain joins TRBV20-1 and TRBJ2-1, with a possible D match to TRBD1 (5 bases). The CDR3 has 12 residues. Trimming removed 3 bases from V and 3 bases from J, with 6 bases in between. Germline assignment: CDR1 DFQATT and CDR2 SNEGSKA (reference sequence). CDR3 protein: CSASTGYNEQFF. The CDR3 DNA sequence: TGCAGTGCTAGTACAGGCTACAATGAGCAGTTCTTC.

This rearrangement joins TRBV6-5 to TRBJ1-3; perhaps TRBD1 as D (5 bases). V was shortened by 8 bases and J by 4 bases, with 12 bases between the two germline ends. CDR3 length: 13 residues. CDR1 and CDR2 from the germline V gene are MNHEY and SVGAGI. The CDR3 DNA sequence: TGTGCCAGCCTCCAGGGTTGGGGAAACACCATATATTTT. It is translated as CASLQGWGNTIYF.

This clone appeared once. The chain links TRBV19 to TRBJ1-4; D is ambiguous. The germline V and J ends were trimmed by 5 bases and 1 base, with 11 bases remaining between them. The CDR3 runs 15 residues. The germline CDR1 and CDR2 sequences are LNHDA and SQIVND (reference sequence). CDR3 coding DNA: TGTGCCAGTAGTTACAGAGGAGGAACTAATGAAAAACTGTTTTTT. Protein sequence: CASSYRGGTNEKLFF. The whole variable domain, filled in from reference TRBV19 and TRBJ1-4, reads DGGITQSPKYLFRKEGQNVTLSCEQNLNHDAMYWYRQDPGQGLRLIYYSQIVNDFQKGDIAEGYSVSREKKESFPLTVTSAQKNPTAFYLCASSYRGGTNEKLFFGSGTQLSVL.

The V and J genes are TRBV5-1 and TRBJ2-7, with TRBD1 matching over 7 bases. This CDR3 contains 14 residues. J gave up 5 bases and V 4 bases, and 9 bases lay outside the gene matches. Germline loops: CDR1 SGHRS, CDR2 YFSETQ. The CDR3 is CASSQGTALDEQYF. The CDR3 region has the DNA TGCGCCAGCAGCCAAGGGACAGCGCTGGACGAGCAGTACTTC.

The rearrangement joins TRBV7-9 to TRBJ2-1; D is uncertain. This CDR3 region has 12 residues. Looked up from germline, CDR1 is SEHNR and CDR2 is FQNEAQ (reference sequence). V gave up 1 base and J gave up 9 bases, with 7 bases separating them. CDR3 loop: CASSLDLFEQFF. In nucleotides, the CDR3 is TGTGCCAGCAGCTTAGACTTATTTGAGCAGTTCTTC. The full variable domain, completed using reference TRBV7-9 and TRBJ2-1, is DTGVSQNPRHKITKRGQNVTFRCDPISEHNRLYWYRQTLGQGPEFLTYFQNEAQLEKSRLLSDRFSAERPKGSFSTLEIQRTEQGDSAMYLCASSLDLFEQFFGPGTRLTVL.

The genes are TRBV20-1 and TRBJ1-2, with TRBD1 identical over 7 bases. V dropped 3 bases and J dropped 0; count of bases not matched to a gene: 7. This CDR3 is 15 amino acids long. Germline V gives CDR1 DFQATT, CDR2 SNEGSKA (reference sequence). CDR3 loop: CSASSSGTANYGYTF. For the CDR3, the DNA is TGCAGTGCTAGTTCCTCCGGGACAGCTAACTATGGCTACACCTTC.

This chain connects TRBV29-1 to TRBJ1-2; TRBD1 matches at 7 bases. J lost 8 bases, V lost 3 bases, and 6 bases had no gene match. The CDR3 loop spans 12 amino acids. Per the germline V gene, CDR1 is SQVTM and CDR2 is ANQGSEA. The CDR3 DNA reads TGCAGCGTTGACCTGGACAGGCCCGGCTACACCTTC. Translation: CSVDLDRPGYTF.

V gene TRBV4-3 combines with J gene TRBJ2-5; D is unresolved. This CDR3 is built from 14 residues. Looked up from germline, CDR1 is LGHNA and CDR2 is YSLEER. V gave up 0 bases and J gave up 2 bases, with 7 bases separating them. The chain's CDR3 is CASSQDRFQETQYF. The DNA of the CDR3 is TGCGCCAGCAGCCAAGATCGGTTTCAAGAGACCCAGTACTTC.

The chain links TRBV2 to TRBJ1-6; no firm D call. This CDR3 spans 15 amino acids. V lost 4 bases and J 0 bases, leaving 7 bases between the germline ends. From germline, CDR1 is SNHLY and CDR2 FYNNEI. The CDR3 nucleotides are TGTGCCAGCAGTGTCAGCGACTCCTATAATTCACCCCTCCACTTT. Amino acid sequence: CASSVSDSYNSPLHF.

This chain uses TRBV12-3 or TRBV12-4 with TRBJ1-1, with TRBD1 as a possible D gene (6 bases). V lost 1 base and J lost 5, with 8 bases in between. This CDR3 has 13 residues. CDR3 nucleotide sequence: TGTGCCAGCAGTTTAGTAGACAGGACTGAAGCTTTCTTT. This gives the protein CASSLVDRTEAFF.

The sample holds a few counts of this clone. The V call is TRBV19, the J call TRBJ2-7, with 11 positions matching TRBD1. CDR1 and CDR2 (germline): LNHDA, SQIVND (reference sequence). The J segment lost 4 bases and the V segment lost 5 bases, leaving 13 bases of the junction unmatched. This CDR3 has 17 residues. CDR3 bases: TGTGCCAGTAGTCTAAAAAGCCGGGACAGGGGGTTTTACGAGCAGTACTTC. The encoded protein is CASSLKSRDRGFYEQYF.